This is a list of T cell receptor beta chains from one sample in a study of blood T cell repertoires in COVID-19. Profiled with immunoSEQ multiplex PCR; TCRdb holds only in-frame clones, not every one. The sample records roughly 100,000 clones, more than 60% being singletons. The sequencing sample was made of peripheral blood. The source is a man between 65 and 85 years old with active or convalescent COVID-19. Each CDR3 is given with its conserved first and last residue. The order of the fields is V gene, D gene, clone size, J gene, CDR3 length, CDR3 DNA, CDR3 protein. A D gene is named only where the DNA matches it firmly. Clone size is not always given. Where it is, it says once, few, many or a class for expanded clones.

TRBV7-9	.	.	TRBJ1-2	15	TGTGCCAGCAGCTTAATAACCAGGGTTTCAAATGGCTACACCTTC	CASSLITRVSNGYTF
TRBV5-1	.	.	TRBJ2-5	11	TGCGCCAGCAAAAAGGAGGAGACCCAGTACTTC	CASKKEETQYF
TRBV15	.	.	TRBJ2-1	16	TGTGCCACCAGCAGAGACCCGGGTAACTCCTACAATGAGCAGTTCTTC	CATSRDPGNSYNEQFF
TRBV6-1	.	.	TRBJ1-2	15	TGTGCCAGCAGTGAAGGTCGGGCAGGGAACTATGGCTACACCTTC	CASSEGRAGNYGYTF
TRBV20-1	TRBD1	.	TRBJ1-2	16	TGCAGTGCTAGTTTTCCCCCCGGACAGGGCGACTATGGCTACACCTTC	CSASFPPGQGDYGYTF
TRBV9	TRBD2	.	TRBJ2-5	16	TGTGCCAGCAGCGTAGAAGGTCTAGCGGGGGGAGAGACCCAGTACTTC	CASSVEGLAGGETQYF
TRBV7-2	.	.	TRBJ2-2	15	TGTGCCAGCAGCTTACTAAAACTAACGACCGGGGAGCTGTTTTTT	CASSLLKLTTGELFF
TRBV28	TRBD1	many	TRBJ2-1	14	TGTGCCAGCCGACAGGGGGCATCGTACAATGAGCAGTTCTTC	CASRQGASYNEQFF
TRBV5-4	.	.	TRBJ2-1	16	TGTGCCAGCAGCGGTGGACGGGATACATCCTACAATGAGCAGTTCTTC	CASSGGRDTSYNEQFF
TRBV5-6	.	.	TRBJ1-3	13	TGTGCCAGCAGCTTCCGGGTCGGAAACACCATATATTTT	CASSFRVGNTIYF
TRBV7-9	TRBD1	.	TRBJ1-5	13	TGTGCCAGCAGCCGGACAGGGAATCAGCCCCAGCATTTT	CASSRTGNQPQHF
TRBV5-1	TRBD2	.	TRBJ2-1	16	TGCGCCAGCAGCTTGGAGAGCGGGGGGCCCTGGAATGAGCAGTTCTTC	CASSLESGGPWNEQFF
TRBV9	TRBD2	.	TRBJ2-1	15	TGTGCCAGCAGCGCCGGACTAGCGGTGTACAATGAGCAGTTCTTC	CASSAGLAVYNEQFF
TRBV5-1	.	.	TRBJ2-1	15	TGCGCCAGCAGGCAAGCCCTGAGCTCCTACAATGAGCAGTTCTTC	CASRQALSSYNEQFF
TRBV10-1	TRBD1	.	TRBJ1-5	14	TGCGCCAGCAGAGTATTACAGGGGTTGCAGCCCCAGCATTTT	CASRVLQGLQPQHF
TRBV18	.	.	TRBJ1-2	12	TGTGCCAGCTCAGTAATGACGCGGGGCTACACCTTC	CASSVMTRGYTF
TRBV10-2	.	.	TRBJ2-7	14	TGCGCCAGCAGTGAGTCCCCGGAGTACTACGAGCAGTACTTC	CASSESPEYYEQYF
TRBV6-6	TRBD2	few	TRBJ2-7	15	TGTGCCAGCAGCCTACTAGCGGGAGGCCTCTACGAGCAGTACTTC	CASSLLAGGLYEQYF
TRBV5-1	TRBD1	few	TRBJ1-1	15	TGCGCCAGCAGCCCATCGACAGGGGCGAACACTGAAGCTTTCTTT	CASSPSTGANTEAFF
TRBV5-1	.	.	TRBJ1-2	15	TGCGCCAGCAGCTTGGAGCAGGGCTATAACTATGGCTACACCTTC	CASSLEQGYNYGYTF
TRBV28	.	.	TRBJ2-7	14	TGTGCCAGCAGTTTATCTTATCCCCGGGGGGAGCAGTACTTC	CASSLSYPRGEQYF
TRBV5-4	TRBD2	few	TRBJ2-7	15	TGTGCCAGCAGCTTCCGAGCGGGAGCCTCCTACGAGCAGTACTTC	CASSFRAGASYEQYF
TRBV6-2/TRBV6-3	TRBD1	.	TRBJ1-1	14	TGTGCCAGCAGTTACCCAGGGGGCGCAACTGAAGCTTTCTTT	CASSYPGGATEAFF
TRBV20-1	TRBD2	.	TRBJ2-2	18	TGCAGTGCTAGTCGGCTAGCGGGAGACCCTGGGGCCACCGGGGAGCTGTTTTTT	CSASRLAGDPGATGELFF
TRBV6-6	TRBD1	once	TRBJ1-2	15	TGTGCCAGCAGTTACGGACAGGGGCGTAACTATGGCTACACCTTC	CASSYGQGRNYGYTF
TRBV5-1	.	.	TRBJ2-5	13	TGCGCCAGCAGCTTGGTGCCCGGGGAGACCCAGTACTTC	CASSLVPGETQYF
TRBV23-1	.	.	TRBJ1-5	16	TGCGCCAGCATCAAAACAGGGCCCATGGGCAATCAGCCCCAGCATTTT	CASIKTGPMGNQPQHF
TRBV28	TRBD1	.	TRBJ1-1	16	TGTGCCAGCAGGCGGGACAGGGATTTCTTGAACACTGAAGCTTTCTTT	CASRRDRDFLNTEAFF
TRBV3-1/TRBV3-2	TRBD2	.	TRBJ2-4	21	TGTGCCAGCAGCCAAGGCCCGTGGGCTAGCGGGGGGGTTATAGCCAAAAACATTCAGTACTTC	CASSQGPWASGGVIAKNIQYF
TRBV6-2/TRBV6-3	TRBD2	once	TRBJ2-1	20	TGTGCCAGCAGTTACTCGCCCGGACTAGCGGGAGGGCCCCAACGCAATGAGCAGTTCTTC	CASSYSPGLAGGPQRNEQFF
TRBV3-1/TRBV3-2	TRBD1	.	TRBJ1-5	16	TGTGCCAGCAGCAACCGGGACAGGGGAAGGAATCAGCCCCAGCATTTT	CASSNRDRGRNQPQHF
TRBV18	.	.	TRBJ1-4	15	TGTGCCAGCTCACCACCCCAGGGGTTTAATGAAAAACTGTTTTTT	CASSPPQGFNEKLFF
TRBV4-1	TRBD1	few	TRBJ1-4	15	TGCGCCAGCAGCCCCTCGGGACAGGGTCGTGAAAAACTGTTTTTT	CASSPSGQGREKLFF
TRBV24-1	.	.	TRBJ2-1	12	TGTGCCACCAGTGATTTTTCCGATGAGCAGTTCTTC	CATSDFSDEQFF
TRBV28	TRBD1	.	TRBJ1-5	17	TGTGCCAGCAGAACCTTTTCGAGACCTGACAGGGCTCAGCCCCAGCATTTT	CASRTFSRPDRAQPQHF
TRBV3-1/TRBV3-2	.	.	TRBJ2-2	15	TGTGCCAGCAGCCGCCAACAGGGATACACCGGGGAGCTGTTTTTT	CASSRQQGYTGELFF
TRBV19	.	.	TRBJ1-4	16	TGTGCCAGTAGTGCCACCGGACGGGATAAGGGTGAAAAACTGTTTTTT	CASSATGRDKGEKLFF
TRBV2	TRBD2	.	TRBJ2-5	14	TGTGCCAGCAGCCTAGCGGGGACCCAAGAGACCCAGTACTTC	CASSLAGTQETQYF
TRBV6-6	TRBD1	.	TRBJ1-1	15	TGTGCCAGCAGTCCAACAGGGGCGAAGAACACTGAAGCTTTCTTT	CASSPTGAKNTEAFF
TRBV3-1/TRBV3-2	.	.	TRBJ2-5	12	TGTGCCAGCAGCCAAGTCGAGGGGACCCAGTACTTC	CASSQVEGTQYF
TRBV19	TRBD1	.	TRBJ2-7	14	TGTGCCAGTAGTATAGTACACAGGGGGGCCTCGGAGTACTTC	CASSIVHRGASEYF
TRBV7-2	TRBD1	.	TRBJ2-7	15	TGTGCCAGCAGCTTATCCGGGACAGGGTCCCACGAGCAGTACTTC	CASSLSGTGSHEQYF